The rows below give T cell receptor beta chains drawn from one sample of a study of T cells in localized non-small cell lung cancer. Produced via immunoSEQ multiplex PCR; TCRdb's table is partial and in-frame only. Here the sample spans 19,000 or so clones, approximately 91% being singletons. The sample in question was peripheral blood mononuclear cells, obtained before any cancer treatment. The source of these receptors is a male donor older than 55 with stage II lung adenocarcinoma. Both conserved end residues are part of each CDR3. The D gene is left open where the match is weak. Rows give clone size only sometimes, using once, few, many, or a class for an expanded clone.

v_gene	abundance	d_gene	j_gene	CDR3nt	CDR3aa
TRBV10-3	-	-	TRBJ1-2	TGTGCCATCAGCCTATCTCTGGGGGACTATGGCTACACCTTC	CAISLSLGDYGYTF
TRBV5-4	-	TRBD1	TRBJ1-1	TGCGCCAGCAGCTACGGACAGGTCACGAACACTGAAGCTTTCTTT	CASSYGQVTNTEAFF
TRBV10-1	once	TRBD1	TRBJ2-1	TGCGCCAGCAGTGAGTCGGGGACAGCGGACAATGAGCAGTTCTTC	CASSESGTADNEQFF
TRBV16	-	-	TRBJ2-7	TGTGCCAGCAGCCAATCCAGCGGCCTCGAGCAGTACTTC	CASSQSSGLEQYF
TRBV2	-	-	TRBJ1-3	TGTGCCAGCAGCCATACGCAGGGAAGTGCTGGAAACACCATATATTTT	CASSHTQGSAGNTIYF
TRBV5-1	-	-	TRBJ2-2	TGCGCCAGCAGCCGGAGAACAGGGGAGGCCGGGGAGCTGTTTTTT	CASSRRTGEAGELFF
TRBV7-9	few	-	TRBJ2-3	TGTGCCAGCAGCCCCTCGGGAAACACAGATACGCAGTATTTT	CASSPSGNTDTQYF
TRBV28	once	-	TRBJ2-7	TGTGCCAGCAGTTCGCCCGGACTACTAACCTACGAGCAGTACTTC	CASSSPGLLTYEQYF
TRBV14	-	-	TRBJ2-3	TGTGCCAGCAGCCAAGGAAATGCACCTAGGTGGGCAGATACGCAGTATTTT	CASSQGNAPRWADTQYF
TRBV11-2	-	-	TRBJ2-3	TGTGCCAGCAGCTCCCGGGACCTAGGAACAGATACGCAGTATTTT	CASSSRDLGTDTQYF
TRBV5-6	-	TRBD2	TRBJ2-1	TGTGCCAGCAGCTCCTGGACTAGCCGGTACAATGAGCAGTTCTTC	CASSSWTSRYNEQFF
TRBV5-1	once	TRBD2	TRBJ2-1	TGCGCCAGCAGCTTTGCGGGGGGAGCTTCCTACAATGAGCAGTTCTTC	CASSFAGGASYNEQFF
TRBV28	medium-sized	-	TRBJ1-3	TGTGCCAGCAGCACAGAGAGGTCTGGAAACACCATATATTTT	CASSTERSGNTIYF
TRBV5-1	-	TRBD1	TRBJ2-1	TGCGCCAGCAGCCCGGACAGGGCGCTCTACAATGAGCAGTTCTTC	CASSPDRALYNEQFF
TRBV5-1	-	TRBD2	TRBJ2-5	TGCGCCAGCAGCCAGATGGGGGGGACTGGCGAGACCCAGTACTTC	CASSQMGGTGETQYF
TRBV2	-	-	TRBJ2-3	TGTGCCAGTGCAAACGCCAGGGGAGATACGCAGTATTTT	CASANARGDTQYF
TRBV4-2	-	-	TRBJ2-7	TGTGCCAGCAGCCTTTTAGGGGGGGGTTCCACCTACGAGCAGTACTTC	CASSLLGGGSTYEQYF
TRBV28	-	TRBD1	TRBJ1-2	TGTGCCAGCAGTTTCGCAGGGGGCAATGGCTACACCTTC	CASSFAGGNGYTF
TRBV20-1	few	-	TRBJ1-1	TGCAGTGCTTCGGACAGAAAAGCTTTCTTT	CSASDRKAFF
TRBV5-6	-	-	TRBJ2-3	TGTGCCAGCAGTTTGACACAGACCCCTAGCACAGATACGCAGTATTTT	CASSLTQTPSTDTQYF
TRBV20-1	-	-	TRBJ2-7	TGCAGTGCTACTCCGCTTCTCGAGCAGTACTTC	CSATPLLEQYF